This T cell receptor beta chain was obtained from a study of T cells in Graves' hyperthyroidism and ophthalmopathy. Study conclusions and caveats: Blood also contained most expanded thyroid clonotypes above 0.001.

The CDR3 totals 13 residues. Trimming took 5 bases from V and 7 from J; bases not matched to a gene: 8. Per germline, CDR1 MNHEY and CDR2 SVGEGT. Amplified TCR beta CDR3 regions derived from RNA transcripts. RT-PCR in the first round (using the HTBI primer set) targeted the TCR CDR3. TCRdb reprocessed the multiplex PCR reads via MiXCR and lists one record per CDR3 protein. The table has approximately 410,000 distinct CDR3 sequences, roughly 13% seen once; the top ten hold 5.3%. Stable Graves' hyperthyroidism meant no ophthalmopathy progression within 18 months. Patients aged 18 to 65 had newly diagnosed hyperthyroidism lasting under 2 months. Uncontrolled infections, other autoimmune diseases, pregnancy or lactation led to exclusion of patients. This clonotype was seen at least ten times. Its antigen is currently unknown.

The chain carries TRBV6-2 or TRBV6-3 and TRBJ2-7; 7 bases fit TRBD1. The origin of this receptor is a woman younger than 35 with Graves' hyperthyroidism. The sample taken for sequencing was blood. CDR3 region: CASSTGVIAEQYF. The CDR3 bases are TGTGCCAGCAGTACAGGGGTGATCGCAGAGCAGTACTTC.